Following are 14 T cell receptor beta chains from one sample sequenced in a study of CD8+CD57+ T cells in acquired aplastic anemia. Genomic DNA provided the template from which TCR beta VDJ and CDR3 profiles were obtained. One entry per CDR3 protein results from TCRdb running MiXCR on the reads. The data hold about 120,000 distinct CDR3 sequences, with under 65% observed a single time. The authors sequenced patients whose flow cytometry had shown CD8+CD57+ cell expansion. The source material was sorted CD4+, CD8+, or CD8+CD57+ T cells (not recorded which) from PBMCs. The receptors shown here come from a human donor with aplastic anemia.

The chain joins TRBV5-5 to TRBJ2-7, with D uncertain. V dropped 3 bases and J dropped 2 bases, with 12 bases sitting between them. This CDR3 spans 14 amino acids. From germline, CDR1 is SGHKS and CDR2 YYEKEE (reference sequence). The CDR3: CASSSAGRAYEQYF. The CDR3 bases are TGTGCCAGCAGCTCGGCAGGACGGGCCTACGAGCAGTACTTC.

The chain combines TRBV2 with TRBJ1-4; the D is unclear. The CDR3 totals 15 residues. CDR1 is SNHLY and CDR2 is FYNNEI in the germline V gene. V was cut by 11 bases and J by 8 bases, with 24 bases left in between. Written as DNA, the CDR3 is TGTGCCTCCCACGCGTTGTCGTGGACCGCCGAAAAACTGTTTTTT. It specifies CASHALSWTAEKLFF. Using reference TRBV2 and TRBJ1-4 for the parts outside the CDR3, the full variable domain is EPEVTQTPSHQVTQMGQEVILRCVPISNHLYFYWYRQILGQKVEFLVSFYNNEISEKSEIFDDQFSVERPDGSNFTLKIRSTKLEDSAMYFCASHALSWTAEKLFFGSGTQLSVL.

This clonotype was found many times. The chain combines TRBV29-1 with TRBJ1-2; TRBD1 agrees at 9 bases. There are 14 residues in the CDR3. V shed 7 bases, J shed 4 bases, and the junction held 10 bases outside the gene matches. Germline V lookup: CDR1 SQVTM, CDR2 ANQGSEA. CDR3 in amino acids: CSARTPGQGYGYTF. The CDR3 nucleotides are TGCAGCGCCCGAACTCCGGGACAGGGCTATGGCTACACCTTC.

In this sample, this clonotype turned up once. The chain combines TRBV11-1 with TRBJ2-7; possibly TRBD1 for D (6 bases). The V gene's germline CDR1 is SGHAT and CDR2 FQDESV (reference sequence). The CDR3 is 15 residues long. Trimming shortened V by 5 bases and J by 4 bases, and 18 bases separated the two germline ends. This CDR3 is CASSTYTGRVYEQYF. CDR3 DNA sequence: TGTGCCAGCAGCACATACACAGGGCGGGTTTACGAGCAGTACTTC.

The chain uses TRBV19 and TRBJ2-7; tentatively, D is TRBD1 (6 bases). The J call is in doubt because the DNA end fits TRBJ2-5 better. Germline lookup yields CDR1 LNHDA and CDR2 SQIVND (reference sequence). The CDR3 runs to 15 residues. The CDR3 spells CASSPDSFGGETQYF. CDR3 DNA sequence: TGTGCCAGTAGTCCGGACAGTTTCGGCGGGGAGACCCAGTACTTC.

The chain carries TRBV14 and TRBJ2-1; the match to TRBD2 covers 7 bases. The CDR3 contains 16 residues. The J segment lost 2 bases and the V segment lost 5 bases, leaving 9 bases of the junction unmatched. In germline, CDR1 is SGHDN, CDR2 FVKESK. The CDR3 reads CASSIDRAGPYNEQFF. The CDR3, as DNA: TGTGCCAGCAGCATAGACAGAGCGGGACCCTACAATGAGCAGTTCTTC.

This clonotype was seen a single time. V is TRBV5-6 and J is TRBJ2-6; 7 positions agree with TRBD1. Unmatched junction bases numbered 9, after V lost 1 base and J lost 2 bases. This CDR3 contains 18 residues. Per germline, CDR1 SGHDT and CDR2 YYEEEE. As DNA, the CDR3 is TGTGCCAGCAGCTTGAGGGGACAGATCCCTCCTGGGGCCAACGTCCTGACTTTC. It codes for CASSLRGQIPPGANVLTF.

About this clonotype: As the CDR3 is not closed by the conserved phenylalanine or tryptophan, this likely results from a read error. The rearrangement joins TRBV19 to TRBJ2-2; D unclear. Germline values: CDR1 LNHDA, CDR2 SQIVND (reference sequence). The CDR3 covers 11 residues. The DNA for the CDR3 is TGCGCCAGTAGTATTGGCGGGGAGCTGTTTTCT. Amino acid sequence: CASSIGGELFS.

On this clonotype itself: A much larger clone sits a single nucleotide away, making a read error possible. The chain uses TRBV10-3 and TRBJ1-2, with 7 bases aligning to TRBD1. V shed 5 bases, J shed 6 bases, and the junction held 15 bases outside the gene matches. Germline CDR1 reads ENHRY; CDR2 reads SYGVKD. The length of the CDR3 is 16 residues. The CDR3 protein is CAISYAYSGQPDGYTF. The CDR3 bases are TGTGCCATCAGTTACGCGTACTCGGGACAGCCCGATGGCTACACCTTC.

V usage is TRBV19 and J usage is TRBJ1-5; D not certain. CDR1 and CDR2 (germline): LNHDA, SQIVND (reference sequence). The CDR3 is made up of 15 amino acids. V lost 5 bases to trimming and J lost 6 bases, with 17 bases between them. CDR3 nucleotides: TGTGCCAGTAGTCGTAGTGGTGGGGTTAGTCAGCCCCAGCATTTT. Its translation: CASSRSGGVSQPQHF. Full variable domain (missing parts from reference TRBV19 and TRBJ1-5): DGGITQSPKYLFRKEGQNVTLSCEQNLNHDAMYWYRQDPGQGLRLIYYSQIVNDFQKGDIAEGYSVSREKKESFPLTVTSAQKNPTAFYLCASSRSGGVSQPQHFGDGTRLSIL.

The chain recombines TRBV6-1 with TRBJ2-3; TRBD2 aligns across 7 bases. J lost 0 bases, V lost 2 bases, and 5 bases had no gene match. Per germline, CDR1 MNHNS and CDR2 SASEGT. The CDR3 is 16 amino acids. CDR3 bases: TGTGCCAGCAGTGAACCAGCGGGAATTAGCACAGATACGCAGTATTTT. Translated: CASSEPAGISTDTQYF.

The CDR3 here is CASSWGGQGSTDTQYF. In DNA form, the CDR3 reads TGCGCCAGCAGCTGGGGGGGACAGGGAAGCACAGATACGCAGTATTTT. The chain uses TRBV5-1 and TRBJ2-3, with 9 bases identical to TRBD1. The CDR3 has 16 residues. Germline CDR1 reads SGHRS; CDR2 reads YFSETQ. Trimming took 3 bases from V and 0 from J; bases not matched to a gene: 5.

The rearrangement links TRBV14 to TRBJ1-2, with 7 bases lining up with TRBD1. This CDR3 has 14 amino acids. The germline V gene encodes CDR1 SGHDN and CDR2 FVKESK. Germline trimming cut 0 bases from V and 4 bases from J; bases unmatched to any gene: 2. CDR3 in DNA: TGTGCCAGCAGCCAAGACAAGGGGGCCTATGGCTACACCTTC. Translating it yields CASSQDKGAYGYTF.

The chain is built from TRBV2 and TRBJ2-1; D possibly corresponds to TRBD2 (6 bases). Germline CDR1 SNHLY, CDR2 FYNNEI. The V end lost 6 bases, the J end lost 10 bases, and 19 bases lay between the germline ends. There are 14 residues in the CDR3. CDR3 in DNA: TGTGCCAGCAGCCCGACTAGTGGCCTTTTAGAGCAGTTCTTC. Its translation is CASSPTSGLLEQFF.